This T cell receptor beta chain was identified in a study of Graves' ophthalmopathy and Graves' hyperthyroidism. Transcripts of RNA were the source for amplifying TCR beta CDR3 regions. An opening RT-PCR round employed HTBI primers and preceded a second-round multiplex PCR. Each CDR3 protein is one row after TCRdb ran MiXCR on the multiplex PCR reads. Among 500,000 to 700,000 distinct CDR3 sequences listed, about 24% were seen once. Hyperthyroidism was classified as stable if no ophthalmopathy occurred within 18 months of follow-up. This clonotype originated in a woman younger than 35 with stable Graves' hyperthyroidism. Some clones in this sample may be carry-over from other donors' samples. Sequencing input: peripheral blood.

In DNA, the CDR3 is TGTGCCAGCAGCGTAGGGACGCCAAGTAATTCACCCCTCCACTTT. This gives the protein CASSVGTPSNSPLHF. This chain links TRBV9 with TRBJ1-6; D is unresolved. CDR1 and CDR2 from the germline V gene are SGDLS and YYNGEE. V was pared by 0 bases and J by 6 bases, with 10 bases between. There are 15 residues in the CDR3.